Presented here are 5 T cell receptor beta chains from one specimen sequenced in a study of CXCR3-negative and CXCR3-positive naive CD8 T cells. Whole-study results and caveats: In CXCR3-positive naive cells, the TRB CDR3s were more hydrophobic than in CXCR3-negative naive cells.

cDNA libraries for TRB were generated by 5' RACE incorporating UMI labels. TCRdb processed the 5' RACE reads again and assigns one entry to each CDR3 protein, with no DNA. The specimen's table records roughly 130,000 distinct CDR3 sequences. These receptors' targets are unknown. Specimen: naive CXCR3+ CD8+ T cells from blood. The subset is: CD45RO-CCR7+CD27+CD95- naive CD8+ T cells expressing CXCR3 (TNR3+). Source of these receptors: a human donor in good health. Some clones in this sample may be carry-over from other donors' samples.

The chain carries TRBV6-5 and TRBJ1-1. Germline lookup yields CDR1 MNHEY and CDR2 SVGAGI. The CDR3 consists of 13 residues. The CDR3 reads CASSYYANTEAFF.

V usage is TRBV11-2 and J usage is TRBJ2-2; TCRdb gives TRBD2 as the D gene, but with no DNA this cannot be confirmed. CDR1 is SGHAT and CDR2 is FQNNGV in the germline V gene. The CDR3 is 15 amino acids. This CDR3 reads CASSLVSGGTGELFF. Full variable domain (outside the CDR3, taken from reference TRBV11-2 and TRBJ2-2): EAGVAQSPRYKIIEKRQSVAFWCNPISGHATLYWYQQILGQGPKLLIQFQNNGVVDDSQLPKDRFSAERLKGVDSTLKIQPAKLEDSAVYLCASSLVSGGTGELFFGEGSRLTVL.

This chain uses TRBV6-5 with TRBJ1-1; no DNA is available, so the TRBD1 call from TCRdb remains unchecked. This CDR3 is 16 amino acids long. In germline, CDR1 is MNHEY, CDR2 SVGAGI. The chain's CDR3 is CASRVDRGFRDTEAFF.

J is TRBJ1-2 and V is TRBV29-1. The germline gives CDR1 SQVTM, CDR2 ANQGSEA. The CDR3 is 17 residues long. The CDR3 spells CSVEGSAGTHVDYGYTF.

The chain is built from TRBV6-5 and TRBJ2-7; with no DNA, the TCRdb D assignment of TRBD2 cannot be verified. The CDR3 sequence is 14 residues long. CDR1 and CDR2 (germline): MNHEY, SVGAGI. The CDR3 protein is CASGSGSQFYEQYF.